Below, 19 T cell receptor beta chains from the same sample are listed, as sequenced in a study of shared clonotypes between healthy human individuals. The table came from immunoSEQ multiplex PCR; TCRdb's copy has only in-frame clones and leaves some out. In the table there are 2 million to 3 million clones, over 85% of which are singletons. Material: naive CD4+ T cells from PBMCs. Subset: CD45RA+ positively selected. These receptor sequences come from a young man in good health. Some clones in this sample may be carry-over from other donors' samples.

The rearrangement links TRBV6-5 to TRBJ1-5; the D is unclear. Trimming cost V 6 bases and J 9 bases, with 12 bases left between them. Germline V gene sequence: CDR1 MNHEY, CDR2 SVGAGI. This CDR3 is 12 amino acids long. The CDR3 nucleotides are TGTGCCAGCAGCCCTCAGACACCGCCCCAGCATTTT. Protein: CASSPQTPPQHF.

V and J are TRBV7-2 and TRBJ2-5; D is perhaps TRBD2 (6 bases). Germline CDR1 and CDR2: SGHTA and FQGNSA. The CDR3 has 16 residues. Deletions cut 1 base from V and 5 bases from J, with 17 bases between. The CDR3 sequence: CASSLGARDLWETQYF. In DNA, the CDR3 is TGTGCCAGCAGCTTAGGGGCCAGGGACTTGTGGGAGACCCAGTACTTC.

As DNA, the CDR3 is TGTGCCAGCAGAATAGCCGGGACTAGCGGAAGCACAGATACGCAGTATTTT. It encodes CASRIAGTSGSTDTQYF. V usage is TRBV28 and J usage is TRBJ2-3; 11 nucleotides match TRBD2. The ends lost 6 bases at V and 0 bases at J; junction bases unmatched: 8. Germline V lookup: CDR1 MDHEN, CDR2 SYDVKM. This CDR3 has 17 amino acids.

The J gene is TRBJ2-7, the V gene TRBV19, with D unresolved. Germline V gives CDR1 LNHDA, CDR2 SQIVND (reference sequence). V was trimmed by 6 bases and J by 9 bases, leaving 21 bases between them. The CDR3 totals 14 residues. The chain's CDR3 is CASSTQLFSESQYF. CDR3 bases: TGTGCCAGTAGCACCCAGTTATTCTCCGAATCGCAGTACTTC.

This chain connects TRBV19 to TRBJ2-1; 10 positions agree with TRBD2. This CDR3 is built from 15 residues. Germline values: CDR1 LNHDA, CDR2 SQIVND (reference sequence). The J segment lost 5 bases and the V segment lost 5 bases, leaving 6 bases of the junction unmatched. The CDR3 DNA reads as TGTGCCAGTAGTCGGACTAGCGGACTGAACAATGAGCAGTTCTTC. Encoded protein: CASSRTSGLNNEQFF.

The chain links TRBV5-1 to TRBJ1-4; tentative D call: TRBD1 (5 bases). Trimming removed 3 bases at V and 8 bases at J, with 11 bases between. The CDR3 consists of 13 residues. Germline V CDR1 and CDR2: SGHRS, YFSETQ. CDR3 nucleotide sequence: TGCGCCAGCAGCTGGGGGGACGAAGAAAAACTGTTTTTT. Amino acids: CASSWGDEEKLFF.

The J gene is TRBJ2-7, the V gene TRBV13; 11 positions match TRBD2. The CDR3 has 18 amino acids. CDR1 PRHDT and CDR2 FYEKMQ come from the germline V gene (reference sequence). The V gene end was trimmed by 1 base and the J gene end by 2 bases; junction bases not matched to a gene: 10. The DNA for the CDR3 is TGTGCCAGCAGCTTAGATGAACGGGCGACTAGCGGGACCTACGAGCAGTACTTC. Its translation is CASSLDERATSGTYEQYF.

The chain uses TRBV29-1 and TRBJ1-2; D is ambiguous. Germline V CDR1 and CDR2: SQVTM, ANQGSEA. V dropped 7 bases and J dropped 0 bases, with 24 bases sitting between them. The CDR3 covers 17 residues. CDR3 coding DNA: TGCAGCGCCCAAGATATCCAACCAGCGGCTACTAACTATGGCTACACCTTC. Residues: CSAQDIQPAATNYGYTF.

The V call is TRBV6-1, the J call TRBJ1-4; TRBD1 might be the D (5 bases). This CDR3 is 13 amino acids long. Germline assignment: CDR1 MNHNS and CDR2 SASEGT. Trimming removed 4 bases at V and 7 bases at J, with 10 bases between. CDR3 in DNA: TGTGCCAGCAGTGTCCGGGGCCCTGAAAAACTGTTTTTT. The encoded protein is CASSVRGPEKLFF.

Worth noting for this clone: The same CDR3 arises from other DNA sequences in this sample as well. The V call is TRBV9, the J call TRBJ2-1; D unclear. V lost 0 bases to trimming and J lost 3 bases, with 7 bases between them. CDR1 and CDR2 from the germline V gene are SGDLS and YYNGEE. This CDR3 spans 14 amino acids. The chain's CDR3 is CASSVAPLYNEQFF. The CDR3 DNA sequence: TGTGCCAGCAGCGTAGCGCCGCTCTACAATGAGCAGTTCTTC.

V usage is TRBV4-2 and J usage is TRBJ2-1; 8 bases match TRBD2. CDR3 size: 15 residues. Germline assignment: CDR1 LGHNA and CDR2 YNFKEQ. J gave up 6 bases and V 4 bases, and 8 bases lay outside the gene matches. The CDR3 loop is CASSRPGLVLNEQFF. DNA of the CDR3: TGTGCCAGCAGCCGACCGGGACTAGTCCTCAATGAGCAGTTCTTC.

This clone was seen once. The chain links TRBV5-1 to TRBJ2-1; no clear D. The CDR3 spans 14 residues. V shed 4 bases and J shed 2 bases, with 10 bases lying between them. From germline, CDR1 is SGHRS and CDR2 YFSETQ. The CDR3 DNA is TGCGCCAGCAGCATTGGTGAAGCCTACAATGAGCAGTTCTTC. This encodes CASSIGEAYNEQFF.

The rearrangement joins TRBV2 to TRBJ1-4; D unresolved. CDR3 size: 12 residues. From germline, CDR1 is SNHLY and CDR2 FYNNEI. The V end was cut by 8 bases, the J end by 5 bases, with 9 bases between. This CDR3 is CASCRINEKLFF. In DNA form, the CDR3 reads TGTGCCAGCTGCAGAATCAATGAAAAACTGTTTTTT.

The gene calls are TRBV28 and TRBJ2-7, with TRBD2 as a possible D gene (6 bases). V lost 8 bases and J 0 bases, leaving 8 bases between the germline ends. This CDR3 contains 12 residues. The germline gives CDR1 MDHEN, CDR2 SYDVKM. DNA for the CDR3: TGTGCCAGCGCGGGGTTCTCCTACGAGCAGTACTTC. This encodes CASAGFSYEQYF.

The chain combines TRBV28 with TRBJ2-4; D is perhaps TRBD1 (5 bases). The CDR3 spans 21 residues. CDR1 is MDHEN, CDR2 SYDVKM, per germline. The germline V and J ends were trimmed by 2 bases and 0 bases, with 26 bases remaining between them. The CDR3 DNA sequence: TGTGCCAGCAGTTTAATGCCGATACGGGCCAGGGTACGTATAGCCAAAAACATTCAGTACTTC. This codes for CASSLMPIRARVRIAKNIQYF. Full variable domain (outside the CDR3, taken from reference TRBV28 and TRBJ2-4): DVKVTQSSRYLVKRTGEKVFLECVQDMDHENMFWYRQDPGLGLRLIYFSYDVKMKEKGDIPEGYSVSREKKERFSLILESASTNQTSMYLCASSLMPIRARVRIAKNIQYFGAGTRLSVL.

The CDR3 DNA follows: TGTGCCAGCAGTTTCCAGCCGGGTGACACTGAAGCTTTCTTT. It translates to CASSFQPGDTEAFF. J is TRBJ1-1 and V is TRBV28, with unresolved D. Germline V gene data show CDR1 as MDHEN and CDR2 as SYDVKM. Trimming stripped 3 bases from V and 3 bases from J, with 11 bases between. CDR3 length: 14 amino acids.

The chain joins TRBV29-1 to TRBJ1-5, with a possible D match to TRBD1 (5 bases). The length of the CDR3 is 15 residues. Germline V gene lookup returns CDR1 SQVTM and CDR2 ANQGSEA. The CDR3 region is CRADTLTYSNQPQHF. CDR3 coding DNA: TGCAGGGCGGACACATTGACTTATAGCAATCAGCCCCAGCATTTT.

V and J are TRBV5-1 and TRBJ2-3, with 14 bases lining up with TRBD2. This CDR3 has 17 amino acids. Trimming took 4 bases from V and 1 from J; bases not matched to a gene: 5. Germline V gene data show CDR1 as SGHRS and CDR2 as YFSETQ. CDR3 DNA sequence: TGCGCCAGCAGCCGGGGACTAGCGGGAGTAGGCACAGATACGCAGTATTTT. Residues: CASSRGLAGVGTDTQYF.

The chain combines TRBV6-6 with TRBJ2-7; D not certain. CDR1 MNHNY and CDR2 SVGAGI come from the germline V gene (reference sequence). V gave up 7 bases and J gave up 4 bases, with 14 bases separating them. CDR3 size: 13 residues. DNA for the CDR3: TGTGCCAGCATTTCCCCCGTCTTGTACGAGCAGTACTTC. This encodes CASISPVLYEQYF.